Included here is one TCR beta chain sequence, with context. This sample is drawn from a study of shared T cell receptors in the human thymus. Trimming took 6 bases from V and 8 from J, leaving 17 bases between them. This CDR3 contains 13 residues. From germline, CDR1 is SQVTM and CDR2 ANQGSEA. Here immunoSEQ multiplex PCR was the method, and the copy in TCRdb shows in-frame clones only, minus some. The sample has hundreds of thousands of clones; around nine tenths are singletons. These data were also reused for a study on human thymus T cells. As that report states: Thymic resections from corrective heart surgery supplied the tissue. Blood and thymic repertoires both appeared biased in V and J gene usage.

The origin of this receptor is a boy younger than two with a congenital heart defect. The sequenced material came from thymocytes. The V call is TRBV29-1, the J call TRBJ2-1, with D perhaps matching TRBD2 (6 bases). The CDR3 protein is CSVAERASYEQFF. CDR3 DNA sequence: TGCAGCGTCGCGGAGCGGGCGAGCTATGAGCAGTTCTTC.